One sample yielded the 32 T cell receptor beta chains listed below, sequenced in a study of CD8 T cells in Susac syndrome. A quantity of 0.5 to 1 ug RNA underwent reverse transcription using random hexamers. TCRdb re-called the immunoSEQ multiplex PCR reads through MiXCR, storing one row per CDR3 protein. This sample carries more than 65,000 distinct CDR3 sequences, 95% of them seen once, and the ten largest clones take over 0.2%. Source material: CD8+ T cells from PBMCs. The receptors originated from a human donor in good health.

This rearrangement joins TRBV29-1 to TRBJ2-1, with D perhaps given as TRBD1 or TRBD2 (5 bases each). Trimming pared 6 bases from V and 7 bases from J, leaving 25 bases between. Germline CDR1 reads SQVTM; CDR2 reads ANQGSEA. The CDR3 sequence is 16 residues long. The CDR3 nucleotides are TGCAGCGTCAAAGCCCCGGGGCCCACCACCTTGAATGAGCAGTTCTTC. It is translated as CSVKAPGPTTLNEQFF.

CDR3 residues: CASSPIPPEAFF. The DNA of the CDR3 is TGTGCCAGCAGCCCCATCCCCCCTGAAGCTTTCTTT. The chain links TRBV7-2 to TRBJ1-1; no reliable D call. CDR3 length equals 12 residues. The V gene lost 5 bases and the J gene lost 6 bases, with 10 bases spanning the gap. Germline loops: CDR1 SGHTA, CDR2 FQGNSA.

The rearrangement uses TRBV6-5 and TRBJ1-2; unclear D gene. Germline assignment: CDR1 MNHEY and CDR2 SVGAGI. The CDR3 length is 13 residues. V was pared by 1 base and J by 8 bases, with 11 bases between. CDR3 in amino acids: CASSYFRGNGYTF. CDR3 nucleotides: TGTGCCAGCAGTTACTTTCGCGGAAACGGCTACACCTTC.

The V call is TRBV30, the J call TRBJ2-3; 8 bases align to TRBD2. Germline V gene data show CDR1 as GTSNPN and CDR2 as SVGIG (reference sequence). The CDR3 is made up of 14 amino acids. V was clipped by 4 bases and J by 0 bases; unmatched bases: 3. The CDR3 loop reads CAWTGGGSTDTQYF. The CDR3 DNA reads TGTGCCTGGACCGGCGGGGGGAGCACAGATACGCAGTATTTT.

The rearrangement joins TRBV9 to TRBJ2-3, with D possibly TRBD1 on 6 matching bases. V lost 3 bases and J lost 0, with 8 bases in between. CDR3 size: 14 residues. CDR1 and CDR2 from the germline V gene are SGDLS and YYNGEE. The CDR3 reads CASSEDRSTDTQYF. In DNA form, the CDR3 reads TGTGCCAGCAGCGAGGACAGAAGCACAGATACGCAGTATTTT.

This CDR3 is CASSWWLDTQYF. DNA of the CDR3: TGTGCCAGCAGTTGGTGGTTAGATACGCAGTATTTT. The V and J genes are TRBV27 and TRBJ2-3; D is unclear. In germline, CDR1 is MNHEY, CDR2 SMNVEV (reference sequence). V was pared by 4 bases and J by 5 bases, with 7 bases between. The CDR3 covers 12 residues.

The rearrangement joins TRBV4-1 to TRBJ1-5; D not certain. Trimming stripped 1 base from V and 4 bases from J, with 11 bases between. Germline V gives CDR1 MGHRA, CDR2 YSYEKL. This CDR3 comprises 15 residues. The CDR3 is CASSQATRGNQPQHF. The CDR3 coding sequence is TGCGCCAGCAGCCAAGCGACGCGAGGGAATCAGCCCCAGCATTTT.

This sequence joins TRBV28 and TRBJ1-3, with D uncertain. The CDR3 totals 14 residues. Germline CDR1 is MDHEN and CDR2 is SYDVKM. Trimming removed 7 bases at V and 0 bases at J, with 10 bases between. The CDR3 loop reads CASNSPTSGNTIYF. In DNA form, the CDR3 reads TGTGCCAGCAATTCCCCCACCTCTGGAAACACCATATATTTT.

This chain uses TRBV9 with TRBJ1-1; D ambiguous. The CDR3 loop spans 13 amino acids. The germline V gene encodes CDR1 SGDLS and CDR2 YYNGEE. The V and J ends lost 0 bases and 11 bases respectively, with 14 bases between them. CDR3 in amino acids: CASSVGPTVDAFF. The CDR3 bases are TGTGCCAGCAGCGTAGGGCCAACTGTAGATGCTTTCTTT.

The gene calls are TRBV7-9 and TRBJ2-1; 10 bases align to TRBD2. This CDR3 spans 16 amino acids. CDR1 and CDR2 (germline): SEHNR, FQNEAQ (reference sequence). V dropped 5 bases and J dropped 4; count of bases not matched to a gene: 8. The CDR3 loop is CASSQWSGGGYNEQFF. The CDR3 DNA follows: TGTGCCAGCAGCCAGTGGAGCGGGGGGGGATACAATGAGCAGTTCTTC.

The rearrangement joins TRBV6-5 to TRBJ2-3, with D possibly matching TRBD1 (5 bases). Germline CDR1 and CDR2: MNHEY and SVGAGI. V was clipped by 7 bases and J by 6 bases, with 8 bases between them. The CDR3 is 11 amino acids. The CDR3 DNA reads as TGTGCCAGCATGGGGCCCGATACGCAGTATTTT. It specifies CASMGPDTQYF.

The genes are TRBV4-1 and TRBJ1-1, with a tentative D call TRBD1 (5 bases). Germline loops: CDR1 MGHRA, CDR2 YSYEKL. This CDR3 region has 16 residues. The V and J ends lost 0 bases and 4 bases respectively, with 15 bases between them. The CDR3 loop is CASSQELWGRITEAFF. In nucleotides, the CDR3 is TGCGCCAGCAGCCAAGAGTTATGGGGGAGAATCACTGAAGCTTTCTTT.

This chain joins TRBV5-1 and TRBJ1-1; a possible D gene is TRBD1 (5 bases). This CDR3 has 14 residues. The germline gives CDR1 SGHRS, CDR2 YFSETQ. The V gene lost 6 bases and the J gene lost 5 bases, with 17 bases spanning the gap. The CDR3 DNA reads TGCGCCAGCACCTTTGAAGTATGGGGGACTGAAGCTTTCTTT. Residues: CASTFEVWGTEAFF.

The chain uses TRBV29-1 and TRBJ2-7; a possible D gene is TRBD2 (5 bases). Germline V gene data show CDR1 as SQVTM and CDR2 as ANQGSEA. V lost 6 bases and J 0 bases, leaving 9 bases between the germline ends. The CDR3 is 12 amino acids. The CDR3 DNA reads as TGCAGCGTCCGAACTAGCTCCTACGAGCAGTACTTC. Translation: CSVRTSSYEQYF.

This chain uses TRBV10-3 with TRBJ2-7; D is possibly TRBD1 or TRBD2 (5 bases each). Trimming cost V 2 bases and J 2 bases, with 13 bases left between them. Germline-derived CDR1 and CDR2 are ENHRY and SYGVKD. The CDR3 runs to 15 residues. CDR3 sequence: CAISEGGSETYEQYF. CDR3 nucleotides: TGTGCCATCAGTGAGGGGGGATCAGAGACCTACGAGCAGTACTTC.

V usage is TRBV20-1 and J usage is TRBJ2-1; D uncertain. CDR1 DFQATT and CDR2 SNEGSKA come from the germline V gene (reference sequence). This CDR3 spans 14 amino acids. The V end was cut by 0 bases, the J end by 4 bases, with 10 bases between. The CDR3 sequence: CSARDEWSYNEQFF. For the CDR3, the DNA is TGCAGTGCTAGAGATGAGTGGTCATACAATGAGCAGTTCTTC.

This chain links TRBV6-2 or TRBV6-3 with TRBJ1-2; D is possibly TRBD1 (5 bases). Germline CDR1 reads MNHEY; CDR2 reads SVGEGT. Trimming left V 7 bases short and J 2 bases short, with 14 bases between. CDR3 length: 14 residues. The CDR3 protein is CASIAPGRNYGYTF. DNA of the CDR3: TGTGCCAGCATCGCCCCGGGACGGAACTATGGCTACACCTTC.

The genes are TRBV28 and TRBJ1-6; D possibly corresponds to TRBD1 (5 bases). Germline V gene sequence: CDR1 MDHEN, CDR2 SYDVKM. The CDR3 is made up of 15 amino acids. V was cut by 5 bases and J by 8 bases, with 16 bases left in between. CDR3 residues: CASSPGGGFDSPLHF. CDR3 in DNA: TGTGCCAGCAGTCCTGGGGGAGGGTTCGATTCACCCCTCCACTTT.

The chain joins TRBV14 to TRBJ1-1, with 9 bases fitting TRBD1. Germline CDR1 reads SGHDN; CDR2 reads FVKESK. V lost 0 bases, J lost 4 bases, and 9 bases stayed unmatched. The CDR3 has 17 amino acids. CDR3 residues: CASSQDQGQGVFTEAFF. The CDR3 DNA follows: TGTGCCAGCAGCCAAGATCAGGGACAGGGCGTTTTCACTGAAGCTTTCTTT.

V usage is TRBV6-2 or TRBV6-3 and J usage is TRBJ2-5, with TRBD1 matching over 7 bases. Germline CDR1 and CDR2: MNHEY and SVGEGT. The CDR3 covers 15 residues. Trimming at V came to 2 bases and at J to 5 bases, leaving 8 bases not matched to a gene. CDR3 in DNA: TGTGCCAGCAGTTACGACAGGGTAACGGGGGAGACCCAGTACTTC. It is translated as CASSYDRVTGETQYF.

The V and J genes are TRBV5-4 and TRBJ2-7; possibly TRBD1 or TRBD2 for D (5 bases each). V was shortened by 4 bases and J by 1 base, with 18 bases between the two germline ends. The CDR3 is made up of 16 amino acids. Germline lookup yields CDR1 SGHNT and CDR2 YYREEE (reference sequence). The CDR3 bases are TGTGCCAGCAGCCCTAGGGACGGGGCGCGATCCTACGAGCAGTACTTC. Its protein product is CASSPRDGARSYEQYF.

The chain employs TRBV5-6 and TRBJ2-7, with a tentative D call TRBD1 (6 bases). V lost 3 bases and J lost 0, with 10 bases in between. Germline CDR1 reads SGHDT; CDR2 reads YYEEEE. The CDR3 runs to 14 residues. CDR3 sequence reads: CASSSLQGSYEQYF. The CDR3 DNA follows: TGTGCCAGCAGCTCCCTACAGGGCTCCTACGAGCAGTACTTC.

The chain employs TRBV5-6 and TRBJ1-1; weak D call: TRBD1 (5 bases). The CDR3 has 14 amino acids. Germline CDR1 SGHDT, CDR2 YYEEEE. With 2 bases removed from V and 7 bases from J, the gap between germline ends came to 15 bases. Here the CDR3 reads CASSFRVFTNEAFF. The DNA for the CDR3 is TGTGCCAGCAGCTTCAGGGTATTCACCAATGAAGCTTTCTTT.

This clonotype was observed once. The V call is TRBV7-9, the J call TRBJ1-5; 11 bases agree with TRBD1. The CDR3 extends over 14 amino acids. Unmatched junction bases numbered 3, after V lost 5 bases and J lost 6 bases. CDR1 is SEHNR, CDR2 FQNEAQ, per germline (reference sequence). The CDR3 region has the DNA TGTGCCAGCAGCCTAGGACAGGGGGCTCAGCCCCAGCATTTT. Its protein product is CASSLGQGAQPQHF.

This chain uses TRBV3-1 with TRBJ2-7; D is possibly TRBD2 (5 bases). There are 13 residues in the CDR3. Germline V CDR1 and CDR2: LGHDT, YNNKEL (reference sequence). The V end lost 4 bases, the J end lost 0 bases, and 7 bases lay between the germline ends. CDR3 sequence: CASSPGVSYEQYF. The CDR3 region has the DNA TGTGCCAGCAGCCCCGGGGTCTCCTACGAGCAGTACTTC.

The CDR3 reads CAWARTGTDEQYF. The CDR3 coding sequence is TGTGCCTGGGCTAGGACAGGGACGGACGAGCAGTACTTC. The chain recombines TRBV30 with TRBJ2-7, with TRBD1 matching 8 bases. V shed 5 bases, J shed 5 bases, and the junction held 8 bases outside the gene matches. CDR3 length: 13 amino acids. Looked up from germline, CDR1 is GTSNPN and CDR2 is SVGIG (reference sequence).

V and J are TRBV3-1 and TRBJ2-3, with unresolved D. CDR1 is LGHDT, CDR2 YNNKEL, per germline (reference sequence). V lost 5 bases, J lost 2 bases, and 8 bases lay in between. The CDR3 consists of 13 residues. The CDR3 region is CASSVPLTDTQYF. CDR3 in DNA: TGTGCCAGCAGCGTACCTCTCACAGATACGCAGTATTTT.

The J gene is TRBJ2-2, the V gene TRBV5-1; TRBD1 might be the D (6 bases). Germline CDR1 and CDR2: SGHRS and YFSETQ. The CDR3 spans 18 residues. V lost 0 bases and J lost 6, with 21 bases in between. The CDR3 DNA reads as TGCGCCAGCAGCTTGGAGGACAGAGCGAGCGCTTATTCCGGGGAGCTGTTTTTT. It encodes CASSLEDRASAYSGELFF.

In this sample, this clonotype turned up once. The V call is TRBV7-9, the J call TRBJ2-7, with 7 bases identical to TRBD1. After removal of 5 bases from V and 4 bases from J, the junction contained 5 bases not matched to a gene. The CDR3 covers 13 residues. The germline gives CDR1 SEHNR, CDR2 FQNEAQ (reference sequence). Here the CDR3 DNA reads TGTGCCAGCAGCGGGACAGCCTTTTACGAGCAGTACTTC. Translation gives CASSGTAFYEQYF.

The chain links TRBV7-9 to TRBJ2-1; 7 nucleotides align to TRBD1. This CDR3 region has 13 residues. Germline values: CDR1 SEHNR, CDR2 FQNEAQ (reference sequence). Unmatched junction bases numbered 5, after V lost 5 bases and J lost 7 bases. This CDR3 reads CASSRPTGNEQFF. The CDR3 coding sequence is TGTGCCAGCAGCCGACCGACAGGGAATGAGCAGTTCTTC.

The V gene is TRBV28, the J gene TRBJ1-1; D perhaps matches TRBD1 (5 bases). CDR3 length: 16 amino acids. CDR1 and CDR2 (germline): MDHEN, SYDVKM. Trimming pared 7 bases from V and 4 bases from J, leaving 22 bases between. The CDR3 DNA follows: TGTGCCAGCACGTTTCCTCCCTGGGGGGACGGCACTGAAGCTTTCTTT. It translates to CASTFPPWGDGTEAFF.

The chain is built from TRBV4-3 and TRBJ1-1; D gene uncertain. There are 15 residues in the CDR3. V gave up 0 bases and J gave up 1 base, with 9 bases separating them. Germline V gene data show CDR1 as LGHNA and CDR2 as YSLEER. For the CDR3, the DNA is TGCGCCAGCAGCCAAGACTTAATTACGAACACTGAAGCTTTCTTT. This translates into CASSQDLITNTEAFF.